This entry concerns a single T cell receptor beta chain. Its specificity is not known. This sample is part of a study of cytomegalovirus exposure and HLA in healthy donors. The PCR made use of 60 Vbeta and 13 Jbeta primers. Measured with immunoSEQ multiplex PCR; TCRdb has only the in-frame clones, and not every one. The sample lists some 110,000 clones, approximately 80% seen once, with 9.5% to 15% in the top ten. Study-wide findings and caveats: An analysis that was carried out later associated 16,000 or so TCR beta sequences with HLA alleles at 0.05 false discovery rate. Common viral pathogens seemed, in a later analysis, to connect with several of the most significant clusters.

Source material: PBMCs. The origin of this receptor is a woman aged 40 to 55 in good health and CMV-seropositive.

The CDR3 spells CSVDGTSGQETQYF. As DNA, the CDR3 is TGCAGCGTTGATGGGACTAGCGGACAAGAGACCCAGTACTTC. The gene calls are TRBV29-1 and TRBJ2-5, with 11 bases identical to TRBD2. Germline V gene sequence: CDR1 SQVTM, CDR2 ANQGSEA. Germline trimming cut 3 bases from V and 2 bases from J; bases unmatched to any gene: 2. This CDR3 region has 14 residues.